The next 2 T cell receptor beta chains were all read from a single sample in a study of T cells in Graves' hyperthyroidism and ophthalmopathy. Amplification of TCR beta CDR3 regions used RNA as the template. Primed by the HTBI set, a first-round RT-PCR was run on the TCR CDR3. From the multiplex PCR reads, TCRdb called clonotypes with MiXCR, one entry per CDR3 protein. The sample lists 300,000 to 450,000 distinct CDR3 sequences, 20% to 25% occurring once. The specimen sequenced was blood. The receptors come from a man between 50 and 59 years old with Graves' hyperthyroidism.

The table lists this clonotype with many counts. V is TRBV2 and J is TRBJ1-2; tentative D call: TRBD1 (5 bases). V lost 5 bases and J lost 2, with 9 bases in between. In germline, CDR1 is SNHLY, CDR2 FYNNEI. The CDR3 runs 13 residues. The CDR3 protein is CASSYRDNYGYTF. The CDR3 region has the DNA TGTGCCAGCAGTTATAGGGACAACTATGGCTACACCTTC.

J is TRBJ2-7 and V is TRBV4-1; D gene ambiguous. The DNA matches TRBJ2-1 better at its end, which makes the J call doubtful. Germline CDR1 reads MGHRA; CDR2 reads YSYEKL. The CDR3 loop spans 15 amino acids. The CDR3 here is CASSQEVGRSYEQFF. The DNA of the CDR3 is TGCGCCAGCAGCCAAGAGGTGGGCAGGAGTTACGAGCAGTTCTTC.